Presented here are 2 T cell receptor beta chains from one specimen sequenced in a study of PD-L1 blockade in urothelial cancer. Libraries were prepared by immunoSEQ multiplex PCR; TCRdb keeps only in-frame clonotypes and omits some of them. The table lists tens of thousands of clones, 60% to 80% of them singletons. Sequenced material: PBMCs, taken around atezolizumab (anti-PD-L1) treatment. Receptor source: a man between 65 and 85 years old with urothelial cancer.

The chain links TRBV7-2 to TRBJ1-1; 7 positions agree with TRBD1. The germline V gene has CDR1 SGHTA and CDR2 FQGNSA. V lost 6 bases, J lost 6 bases, and 10 bases stayed unmatched. CDR3 length: 14 residues. The chain's CDR3 is CASRPDRETPEAFF. The CDR3 nucleotides are TGTGCCAGCAGACCAGACAGGGAGACCCCTGAAGCTTTCTTT.

V usage is TRBV2 and J usage is TRBJ1-5, with TRBD1 matching over 10 bases. J was trimmed by 0 bases and V by 6 bases; bases with no gene match: 20. The CDR3 has 21 amino acids. Germline V lookup: CDR1 SNHLY, CDR2 FYNNEI. CDR3 region: CASSLRAIAGQGTTSNQPQHF. For the CDR3, the DNA is TGTGCCAGCAGCCTAAGAGCTATTGCGGGACAGGGGACAACTAGCAATCAGCCCCAGCATTTT.